The 4 T cell receptor beta chains presented below share a single source sample, sequenced in a study of beta chain features in type 1 diabetes. The study's findings and limits: TCRB CDR3s from Type 1 diabetes patients were moderately but significantly shorter in all four CD4+ subsets.

Antigens for these TCRs are unknown. The entirety of the isolated RNA underwent reverse transcription, so expressed TCRB transcripts were sequenced. TCRdb's copy holds only in-frame clones and misses some; the assay was immunoSEQ multiplex PCR. The sample lists around 150,000 clones, roughly 63% seen once, with around 0.096% in the top ten. Sequenced material: naive CD4+ T cells from blood. These receptors were taken from a man aged 25 to 40 with type 1 diabetes.

The gene calls are TRBV5-1 and TRBJ1-4; no clear D. The V and J ends lost 0 bases and 6 bases respectively, with 9 bases between them. Per germline, CDR1 SGHRS and CDR2 YFSETQ. The CDR3 spans 14 residues. Written as DNA, the CDR3 is TGCGCCAGCAGCTTGGAAGGCGGTGATGAAAAACTGTTTTTT. Translating gives CASSLEGGDEKLFF.

The rearrangement uses TRBV11-2 and TRBJ2-3, with a possible D match to TRBD1 (7 bases). Looked up from germline, CDR1 is SGHAT and CDR2 is FQNNGV. V was pared by 6 bases and J by 0 bases, with 13 bases between. The CDR3 has 15 amino acids. CDR3 region: CASRTTGTSTDTQYF. Here the CDR3 DNA reads TGTGCCAGCAGGACGACAGGGACTAGCACAGATACGCAGTATTTT.

This clone was seen only a few times. This sequence joins TRBV4-3 and TRBJ1-2; no reliable D call. Germline V gene sequence: CDR1 LGHNA, CDR2 YSLEER. CDR3 length equals 13 residues. Trimming removed 0 bases at V and 2 bases at J, with 4 bases between. The CDR3 DNA reads TGCGCCAGCAGCCAAGAAGAAAACTATGGCTACACCTTC. It codes for CASSQEENYGYTF.

CDR3 in DNA: TGTGCCAGCAGCCAAGATGACAACGGGCCCTACGAGCAGTACTTC. Its protein is CASSQDDNGPYEQYF. The chain couples TRBV4-2 to TRBJ2-7; D call uncertain. Between the trimmed V and J ends, which lost 0 bases and 2 bases, there was a span of 11 bases. The CDR3 contains 15 residues. Looked up from germline, CDR1 is LGHNA and CDR2 is YNFKEQ.